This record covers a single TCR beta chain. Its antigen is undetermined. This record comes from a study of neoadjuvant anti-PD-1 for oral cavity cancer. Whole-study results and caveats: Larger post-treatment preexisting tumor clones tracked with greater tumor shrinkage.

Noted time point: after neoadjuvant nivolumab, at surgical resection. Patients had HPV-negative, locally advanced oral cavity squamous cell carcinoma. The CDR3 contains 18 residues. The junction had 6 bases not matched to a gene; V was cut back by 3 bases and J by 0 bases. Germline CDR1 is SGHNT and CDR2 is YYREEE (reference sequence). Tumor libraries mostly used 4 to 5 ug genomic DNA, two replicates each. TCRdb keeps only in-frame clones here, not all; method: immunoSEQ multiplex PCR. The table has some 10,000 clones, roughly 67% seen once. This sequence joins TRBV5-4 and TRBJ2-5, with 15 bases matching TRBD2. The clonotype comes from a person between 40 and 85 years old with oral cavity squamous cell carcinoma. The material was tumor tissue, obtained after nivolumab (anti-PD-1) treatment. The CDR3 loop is CASSSGLAGGRYQETQYF. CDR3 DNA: TGTGCCAGCAGCTCTGGACTAGCGGGGGGGCGGTACCAAGAGACCCAGTACTTC.